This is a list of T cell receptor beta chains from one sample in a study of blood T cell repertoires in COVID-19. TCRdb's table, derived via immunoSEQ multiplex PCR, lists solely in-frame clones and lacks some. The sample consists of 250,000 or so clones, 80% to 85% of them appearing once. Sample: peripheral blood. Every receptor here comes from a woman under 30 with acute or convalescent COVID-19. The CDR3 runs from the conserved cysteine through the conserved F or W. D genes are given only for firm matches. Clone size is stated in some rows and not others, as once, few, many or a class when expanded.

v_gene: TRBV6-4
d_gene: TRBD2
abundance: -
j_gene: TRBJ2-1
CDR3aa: CASSELAGVIYEQFF
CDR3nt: TGTGCCAGCAGTGAACTAGCGGGAGTCATCTATGAGCAGTTCTTC

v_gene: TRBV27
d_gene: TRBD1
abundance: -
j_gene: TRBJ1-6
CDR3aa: CASSFRQGVTYNSPLHF
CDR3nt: TGTGCCAGCAGTTTCCGACAGGGGGTCACCTATAATTCACCCCTCCACTTT

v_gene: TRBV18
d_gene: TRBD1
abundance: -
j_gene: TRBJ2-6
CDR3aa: CASSPRQGGGANVLTF
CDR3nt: TGTGCCAGCTCACCCAGACAGGGTGGTGGGGCCAACGTCCTGACTTTC

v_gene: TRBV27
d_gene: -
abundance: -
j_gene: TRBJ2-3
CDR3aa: CASSLFTGRGTDTQYF
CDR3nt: TGTGCCAGCAGTTTATTTACCGGGAGAGGCACAGATACGCAGTATTTT

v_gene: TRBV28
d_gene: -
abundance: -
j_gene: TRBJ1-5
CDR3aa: CASSNRERLPQHF
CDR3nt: TGTGCCAGCAGTAACAGGGAGAGGTTGCCCCAGCATTTT

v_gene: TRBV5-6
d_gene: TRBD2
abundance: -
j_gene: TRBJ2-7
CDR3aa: CASSLTGGVYEQYF
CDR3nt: TGTGCCAGCAGCTTGACGGGAGGCGTCTACGAGCAGTACTTC

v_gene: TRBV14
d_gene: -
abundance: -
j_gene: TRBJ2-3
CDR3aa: CASSQDSEHDTQYF
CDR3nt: TGTGCCAGCAGCCAAGATAGTGAGCACGATACGCAGTATTTT

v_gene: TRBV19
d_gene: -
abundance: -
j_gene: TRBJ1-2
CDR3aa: CASSIITGSYGYTF
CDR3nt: TGTGCCAGTAGTATAATAACAGGGTCCTATGGCTACACCTTC

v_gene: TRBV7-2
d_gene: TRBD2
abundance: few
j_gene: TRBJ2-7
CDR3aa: CASSLAGLAGGWQYF
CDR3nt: TGTGCCAGCAGCTTAGCCGGACTAGCGGGAGGGTGGCAGTACTTC

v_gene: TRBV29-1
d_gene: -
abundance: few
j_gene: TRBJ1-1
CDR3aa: CSVADSRTEAFF
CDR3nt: TGCAGCGTGGCGGACAGTCGGACTGAAGCTTTCTTT